This entry features one T cell receptor beta chain sequence. What it binds is unknown. These data are taken from a study of blood T cells in healthy people across ages. Study findings and constraints: Expanded clonotype changes were possibly confounded by unknown donor CMV status. Long-lived donors carried more naive CD4+ cells and greater diversity than aged donors.

PCR was performed a second time for roughly 6 to 12 cycles using a sample-barcoded 5' primer and a J-beta primer mix. TCRdb reprocessed the 5' RACE reads via MiXCR and lists one record per CDR3 protein. This sample has 600,000 to 850,000 distinct CDR3 sequences; approximately 43% occur once, and the top ten carry around a fifth. CDR1 is SGHNT, CDR2 YENEEA, per germline. V shed 5 bases and J shed 2 bases, with 16 bases lying between them. This CDR3 region has 15 residues. This sequence originates from a woman in her sixties or seventies in good health. Specimen: blood. The V gene is TRBV11-3, the J gene TRBJ2-7; tentative D call: TRBD2 (7 bases). The CDR3 coding sequence is TGTGCCAGCAGCCGCGGGGGCCCTATAACCTACGAGCAGTACTTC. The encoded protein is CASSRGGPITYEQYF.